This TCR beta chain was sequenced during a study of blood T cell repertoires in COVID-19. Study-level information: The United States, Italy and Spain provided the acute and convalescent COVID-19 samples.

Participants were placed into cohorts based on the clinical history they reported. This CDR3 comprises 13 residues. V lost 1 base to trimming and J lost 4 bases, with 5 bases between them. In germline, CDR1 is SEHNR, CDR2 FQNEAQ (reference sequence). Method: immunoSEQ multiplex PCR; TCRdb's copy keeps in-frame clones and lacks some. The sample includes about 150,000 clones, approximately 88% of them seen just once. Input material: PBMCs or T cells enriched from blood (not recorded which). The J gene is TRBJ1-5, the V gene TRBV7-9; D call uncertain. The TCR comes from a man between 65 and 85 years old who had been exposed to COVID-19. CDR3 loop: CASSLVLNQPQHF. The CDR3 nucleotides are TGTGCCAGCAGCTTAGTCCTTAATCAGCCCCAGCATTTT.